The 4 T cell receptor beta chains in this list originate from one sample, sequenced in a study of prognosis after radiotherapy for stage I lung cancer. Genomic DNA was subjected to two-round multiplex PCR for amplification of TCR beta CDR3. It was primers specific to each TRBV and TRBJ gene that first-round PCR used. TCRdb recomputed calls from the multiplex PCR reads with MiXCR, one row per CDR3 protein. The top ten hold 38% of the sample, which has more than 15,000 distinct CDR3 sequences, over 15% seen once. This sample comprised PBMCs, obtained before or after stereotactic body radiation therapy (not recorded which). The receptors here all came from a donor over 45 with non-small cell lung cancer.

Concerning this clonotype itself: A far larger clone lies a single base away; this is likely a read error. This chain connects TRBV6-9 to TRBJ2-5, with 13 bases that match TRBD2. The DNA end lines up better with TRBJ2-1; the J call may be wrong. Germline loops: CDR1 MNHGY, CDR2 SVAAGI. The length of the CDR3 is 15 residues. Here the CDR3 reads CANVRLAGGVGEQFF. The CDR3 nucleotides are TGTGCCAACGTACGACTAGCGGGAGGAGTTGGTGAGCAGTTCTTC.

Here the CDR3 reads CSARDSGGWLEQFF. The CDR3 coding sequence is TGCAGTGCTAGAGATTCCGGGGGCTGGCTTGAGCAGTTCTTC. The chain uses TRBV20-1 and TRBJ2-1, with D perhaps matching TRBD1 or TRBD2 (6 bases each). Trimming stripped 0 bases from V and 9 bases from J, with 15 bases between. The CDR3 is made up of 14 amino acids. Germline V lookup: CDR1 DFQATT, CDR2 SNEGSKA (reference sequence).

This clonotype was seen ten or more times. The rearrangement uses TRBV30 and TRBJ2-3; maybe TRBD2 (7 bases). V was pared by 4 bases and J by 3 bases, with 14 bases between. CDR1 GTSNPN and CDR2 SVGIG come from the germline V gene (reference sequence). The CDR3 is made up of 14 amino acids. This CDR3 is CAWMRGGATDTQYF. The CDR3 DNA follows: TGTGCCTGGATGAGGGGGGGGGCAACAGATACGCAGTATTTT.

This clonotype is labeled medium-sized (0.01 to 0.1%). The chain is built from TRBV11-2 and TRBJ1-6; 9 bases align to TRBD1. Germline CDR1 and CDR2: SGHAT and FQNNGV. This CDR3 contains 15 residues. The V gene end was trimmed by 5 bases and the J gene end by 8 bases; junction bases not matched to a gene: 7. CDR3 protein: CASSLSGTGYSPLHF. CDR3 bases: TGTGCCAGCAGCCTTTCCGGGACAGGGTATTCACCCCTCCACTTT.